A single sample is the source of the 10 T cell receptor beta chains below, sequenced in a study of identical twins. TCRdb reanalysed the 5' RACE reads using MiXCR and keeps one entry per CDR3 protein. The sample has hundreds of thousands of distinct CDR3 sequences, 9% to 15% seen once. These data were also filed under a second study, of yellow fever vaccine responses in identical twins.

The sample comprised PBMCs. These receptors all stem from a woman aged 18 to 35 in good health.

The chain is built from TRBV12-3 or TRBV12-4 and TRBJ2-7; 8 bases map to TRBD2. V lost 3 bases and J lost 0; bases outside the gene matches: 7. The CDR3 consists of 16 residues. CDR3 sequence (DNA): TGTGCCAGCAGTTTCGGTAGCGGGACGAGCTCCTACGAGCAGTACTTC. As protein: CASSFGSGTSSYEQYF.

This clonotype was counted at least ten times. The CDR3 sequence: CASSSQGAGSPLHF. In DNA, the CDR3 is TGTGCCAGCAGCTCACAGGGGGCTGGTTCACCCCTCCACTTT. V and J are TRBV12-3 or TRBV12-4 and TRBJ1-6; 9 positions agree with TRBD1. V dropped 6 bases and J dropped 9; count of bases not matched to a gene: 6. The CDR3 sequence is 14 residues long.

The sample holds a few counts of this clonotype. The rearrangement uses TRBV6-1 and TRBJ2-3; 11 positions match TRBD2. In germline, CDR1 is MNHNS, CDR2 SASEGT. The CDR3 is made up of 16 amino acids. Trimming at V came to 6 bases and at J to 2 bases, leaving 7 bases not matched to a gene. The CDR3 is CASSQASGGFTDTQYF. DNA for the CDR3: TGTGCCAGCAGCCAGGCTAGCGGGGGGTTCACAGATACGCAGTATTTT.

This clonotype was seen repeatedly, ten times or more. The chain uses TRBV12-3 or TRBV12-4 and TRBJ2-7, with D unresolved. The CDR3 spans 11 residues. V was pared by 6 bases and J by 6 bases, with 9 bases between. The CDR3, as DNA: TGTGCCAGCAGGTCTTTGGGCGAGCAGTACTTC. Translating gives CASRSLGEQYF.

This clonotype was picked up many times. This rearrangement joins TRBV20-1 to TRBJ2-1, with 9 bases aligning to TRBD2. The length of the CDR3 is 18 residues. V shed 1 base and J 6 bases; nucleotides not matched to a gene: 16. Germline-derived CDR1 and CDR2 are DFQATT and SNEGSKA (reference sequence). The CDR3 DNA reads TGCAGTGCTAGAGGGGGTAGCGGGAGCTTTCAATCCCCCAATGAGCAGTTCTTC. This codes for CSARGGSGSFQSPNEQFF.

This clonotype showed up just a few times. The chain is built from TRBV6-1 and TRBJ2-2, with a weak D call TRBD1 (6 bases). Germline values: CDR1 MNHNS, CDR2 SASEGT. Trimming left V 8 bases short and J 0 bases short, with 10 bases between. The CDR3 covers 14 residues. The CDR3 protein is CASFNRANTGELFF. In nucleotides, the CDR3 is TGTGCCAGCTTCAACAGGGCGAACACCGGGGAGCTGTTTTTT.

This clonotype was picked up many times. This sequence joins TRBV15 and TRBJ2-2; no firm D call. Trimming removed 5 bases at V and 4 bases at J, with 11 bases between. This CDR3 has 14 amino acids. Germline loops: CDR1 LNHNV, CDR2 YYDKDF (reference sequence). In DNA, the CDR3 is TGTGCCACCAGCCCAGGTAGCTCCACCGGGGAGCTGTTTTTT. Protein sequence: CATSPGSSTGELFF. Looking up the rest from reference TRBV15 and TRBJ2-2 gives the full variable domain: DAMVIQNPRYQVTQFGKPVTLSCSQTLNHNVMYWYQQKSSQAPKLLFHYYDKDFNNEADTPDNFQSRRPNTSFCFLDIRSPGLGDTAMYLCATSPGSSTGELFFGEGSRLTVL.

This clonotype came up many times. J is TRBJ2-2 and V is TRBV5-1, with unresolved D. V was shortened by 0 bases and J by 1 base, with 10 bases between the two germline ends. This CDR3 has 16 residues. Germline loops: CDR1 SGHRS, CDR2 YFSETQ. CDR3 amino acids: CASSLAGSGNTGELFF. CDR3 bases: TGCGCCAGCAGCTTGGCTGGCTCAGGGAACACCGGGGAGCTGTTTTTT. The full variable domain, in which reference TRBV5-1 and TRBJ2-2 provide the parts outside the CDR3, is KAGVTQTPRYLIKTRGQQVTLSCSPISGHRSVSWYQQTPGQGLQFLFEYFSETQRNKGNFPGRFSGRQFSNSRSEMNVSTLELGDSALYLCASSLAGSGNTGELFFGEGSRLTVL.

This clonotype showed up just a few times. V gene TRBV7-9 combines with J gene TRBJ1-3; 10 bases are shared with TRBD1. The V gene's germline CDR1 is SEHNR and CDR2 FQNEAQ (reference sequence). J was trimmed by 4 bases and V by 3 bases; bases with no gene match: 6. The CDR3 consists of 16 residues. CDR3 bases: TGTGCCAGCAGCTTTCGACAGGGGGCTGGAGGAAACACCATATATTTT. Amino acid sequence: CASSFRQGAGGNTIYF. The variable domain in full, with the rest retrieved from reference TRBV7-9 and TRBJ1-3, is DTGVSQNPRHKITKRGQNVTFRCDPISEHNRLYWYRQTLGQGPEFLTYFQNEAQLEKSRLLSDRFSAERPKGSFSTLEIQRTEQGDSAMYLCASSFRQGAGGNTIYFGEGSWLTVV.

There are a few counts of this clonotype. The rearrangement links TRBV7-2 to TRBJ2-5; 9 bases are shared with TRBD1. Germline V gene data show CDR1 as SGHTA and CDR2 as FQGNSA. The length of the CDR3 is 15 residues. After removal of 4 bases from V and 4 bases from J, the junction contained 7 bases not matched to a gene. Here the CDR3 reads CASSSGTGRGETQYF. CDR3 DNA sequence: TGTGCCAGCAGCTCCGGGACAGGGAGGGGAGAGACCCAGTACTTC. The whole variable domain, filled in from reference TRBV7-2 and TRBJ2-5, reads GAGVSQSPSNKVTEKGKDVELRCDPISGHTALYWYRQSLGQGLEFLIYFQGNSAPDKSGLPSDRFSAERTGGSVSTLTIQRTQQEDSAVYLCASSSGTGRGETQYFGPGTRLLVL.